The clone carrying this T cell receptor beta chain was observed a few times. Its cognate antigen is unknown. The data stem from a study of T cell repertoires in cytomegalovirus infection. Study at large: CMV epitopes in the study were HLA-C-restricted (recently identified) and HLA-B-restricted (well studied).

MiXCR, run by TCRdb on the reads, gives a single entry per CDR3 protein. Of roughly 150,000 distinct CDR3 sequences detected, roughly 20% appear once; the ten largest clones hold 20% to 30%. Between the trimmed V and J ends, which lost 4 bases and 4 bases, there was a span of 14 bases. Germline V lookup: CDR1 SGHRS, CDR2 YFSETQ. CDR3 length equals 15 residues. Sequencing was performed on CD8+ T cells from cultured PBMCs, taken from culture after CMV antigen stimulation. This sequence was found in a human donor in good health (CMV status not recorded). Some clones in this sample may be carry-over from other donors' samples. The V and J genes are TRBV5-1 and TRBJ1-4; D might be TRBD1 (5 bases). CDR3 sequence (DNA): TGCGCCAGCAGCGGAGACAGTGGTTTTAATGAAAAACTGTTTTTT. Translated, it gives CASSGDSGFNEKLFF.